The table lists the clone carrying this T cell receptor (beta chain) with a count of one. These data belong to a study of cytomegalovirus exposure and HLA in healthy donors. The CDR3 contains 13 residues. V was cut by 6 bases and J by 3 bases, with 11 bases left in between. CDR1 is MNHNY and CDR2 is SVGAGI in the germline V gene (reference sequence). Primers: 60 Vbeta forward and 13 Jbeta reverse. TCRdb keeps only in-frame clones here, not all; method: immunoSEQ multiplex PCR. The table shows about 140,000 clones, with around three quarters occurring only once. The TCR was taken from a man aged 35-49 years in good health and CMV-seronegative. The genes are TRBV6-6 and TRBJ1-2; possibly TRBD1 for D (5 bases). Sequenced input: PBMCs. CDR3 sequence reads: CASSPGGDYGYTF. The CDR3 nucleotides are TGTGCCAGCAGCCCGGGGGGGGACTATGGCTACACCTTC.